Sequencing of this TCR beta chain was carried out in a study of cytomegalovirus exposure and HLA in healthy donors. Study observations and caveats: Later on, a genetic analysis was performed. It linked a missense variant in DCLRE1C with V- and J-gene trimming of TCR beta. Exclusion applied to some V segments, including TRBV6-2 and TRBV6-3, as they were indistinguishable. Rare sequences made up most TCRs, while some public TCRs were found in many donors.

CDR3 length: 11 residues. Trimming took 3 bases from V and 3 from J, leaving 3 bases between them. Germline-derived CDR1 and CDR2 are ENHRY and SYGVKD. It was with 60 Vbeta and 13 Jbeta primers that the PCR ran. Produced via immunoSEQ multiplex PCR; TCRdb's table is partial and in-frame only. The sample yields about 120,000 clones, 77% seen once. Turning to this clone: Its antigen is still unknown.

Specimen: PBMCs. The source is a man aged 40-49 years in good health and CMV-seropositive. The V call is TRBV10-3, the J call TRBJ2-7; no firm D call. CDR3 nucleotide sequence: TGTGCCATCAGTGACAGCTACGAGCAGTACTTC. This translates into CAISDSYEQYF.